This TCR beta chain appears in the sequencing data of a study of cytomegalovirus exposure and HLA in healthy donors (TCRdb year 2017). A note on the overall study: In an earlier analysis of roughly 590 of the donors, about 260 Gb of sequence data and approximately 100 million unique TCR beta sequences from approximately 180 million T cells were reported. An early release that covered several hundred HLA-typed donors contained about 300 gigabases of sequencing data and tens of millions of unique TCR sequences. Of the roughly 400 genotyped donors, about 80% fell in the genetic ancestry cluster associated with self-reported Caucasian donors. The study aimed to test whether signatures of past pathogen exposure could be identified by cataloging public T cell receptors. The T cell repertoires of some 670 subjects were profiled by immunosequencing and related to cytomegalovirus serostatus. Along with the roughly 670-subject first cohort, a separate validation cohort of over 90 different subjects was used. High-throughput TCR immunosequencing, statistical association of individual TCRs with disease status, and machine learning were combined to predict cytomegalovirus infection status. In a later analysis, previously published TCR beta repertoires from more than 500 donors were re-analyzed and high-resolution HLA genotyping was added so that TCR occurrence patterns could be studied. The later analysis used no new phenotypic data to find candidate immune exposures, relying instead on TCR beta sequences and their occurrence across donors. An earlier analysis of 587 of the donors applied high-throughput TCR beta sequencing to assess whether each TCR beta V gene segment acted as functional or pseudogenic. Alongside the repertoire data, information on donor age, sex, ethnicity and CMV serostatus was compiled. A later genetic analysis used genome-wide SNP genotypes for about 65% of the roughly 670 donors, treating that subset as a discovery cohort. All discovery cohort repertoires had been generated using a single sequencing platform. Class I and class II HLA loci were covered by the typing at four-digit resolution. Typing coverage differed by locus: A, B, C, DRB1 and DQB1 were typed in roughly 620-640 donors, DQA1 in about 500, DPA1 in over 600, and DPB1 in around 490. Five DR-DQ haplotypes were treated as single units for association and clustering because of strong linkage in the cohort. Among around 400 genotyped donors of the cohort, an average of about 240,000 unique TCR beta nucleotide sequences was sequenced per donor, of which 15% to 20% were non-productive. Paper-wide results and their limitations: Around 16 rarely observed V segments, including chromosome 9 orphons, were excluded from the earlier analysis of about 600 of the donors because counts were too low. A later analysis found that TCR association rates varied across HLA loci, with DRB1 alleles showing the most associated TCRs and HLA-C alleles the fewest. In a later analysis, most CMV-associated TCR beta chains were found to appear HLA-restricted, with HLA associations seemingly driven largely by CMV exposure. Presence/absence analyses assumed roughly uniform sequencing depth across donors, an assumption that may not hold. Correlated functional status among segregating V segments might be attributable to linkage disequilibrium, but an unknown experimental factor could not be ruled out. A later genetic analysis reported fewer N-insertions in productive TCRs among donors in an Asian-associated ancestry cluster than the roughly 690-donor mean. In vitro tests confirmed that a few of the cytomegalovirus-associated TCR beta chains recognize cytomegalovirus antigens. A later analysis associated roughly 17,000 TCR beta sequences with specific HLA alleles at a false discovery rate of 0.05. Because the 87-base-pair reads could not distinguish some IMGT-functional V segments, including TRBV6-2 and TRBV6-3, those segments were excluded. The only immune exposure information available for the cohort was CMV serostatus. Compared with equally common non-associated chains, HLA-associated TCR beta chains in a later analysis were more clonally expanded and had lower generation probabilities. The authors suggested that the approach could potentially be generalized to other disease states and immunological phenotypes. An association between a missense DCLRE1C variant and V-gene and J-gene trimming of TCR beta chains was found in a later genetic analysis and replicated in an independent cohort. Broadly in line with IMGT annotations, most TCR beta V segments showed up in productive rearrangements about 87% or about 30% of the time in an earlier analysis of around 550 of the donors. Several of the top co-occurrence clusters appeared to be linked to parvovirus B19, influenza, CMV and Epstein-Barr virus, according to a later analysis. HLA typing was unavailable for some donors at each locus, so association tests used only the typed subset. The classifier was reported to diagnose cytomegalovirus status with high specificity and sensitivity in both the original cohort and the validation cohort. In this cohort, only TCR beta chains were sequenced, and detectable features were limited by the absence of alpha or paired-chain data. While some public TCRs were present in many individuals, most TCR sequences turned up only very rarely across donors. When HLA alleles, especially DR and DQ, strongly co-occurred, attributing TCR associations to individual alleles was difficult. In the study, approximately 160 TCR beta chains were listed as associated with cytomegalovirus. The sequencing pipeline was judged likely to have produced a cluster of highly shared sequence variants as a technical artifact. A further reported finding was that TCR beta sequences accurately predicted the HLA-A and HLA-B alleles for most subjects in the first cohort.

Library generation was performed with the immunoSEQ multiplex PCR assay. For the multiplex PCR, a mixture combining 60 forward primers for TCR Vbeta segments and 13 reverse primers for TCR Jbeta segments was used. A multiplex PCR assay on genomic DNA amplified the CDR3 region of rearranged TCR beta genes. On the Illumina HiSeq System, the amplified TCR beta libraries were sequenced as 87-base-pair reads. Processing in the source paper ran as follows. A later analysis tallied around 87 million unique TCR beta chains across the 700 or so repertoires, and approximately 11 million of those chains were shared by two or more donors. Raw reads were error-corrected and collapsed into unique sequences with a nearest-neighbor algorithm that merged closely related sequences to remove PCR and sequencing errors. CDR3 sequences were aligned to IMGT reference sequences to assign V, D and J gene segments. For a sequence to be retained, at least a six-nucleotide match to both a V gene segment and a J gene segment was required. Rearrangements were classified as productive when the CDR3 lacked stop codons and remained in frame with V and J, and all other rearrangements were classified as non-productive. CDR3 was defined by IMGT convention, running from the second conserved V-encoded cysteine to the conserved J-encoded phenylalanine. The earlier analysis of about 590 of the donors excluded sequences that lacked an unambiguous match to a single V gene segment. In an earlier analysis of approximately 590 of the donors, V segments were called functional above 56.7% productive rearrangements and were called segregating when the between-donor standard deviation exceeded 5%. A statistical classification framework was developed to diagnose cytomegalovirus status using the catalog of TCR beta chain sequences. V and J gene assignment, in a later analysis, came from comparing TCR nucleotide sequences with IMGT/GENE-DB human TR gene sequences. A later analysis assigned CDR3 sequences and most-parsimonious VDJ recombination scenarios with the TCRdist pipeline. A later analysis defined each TCR beta chain by its CDR3 amino acid sequence plus V-gene family, and excluded reads lacking a unique V-gene family. As a way to deal with suspected cross-contamination and a sequencing artifact, a later analysis dropped approximately 570 nucleotide sequences that were highly shared and had low generation probability. In a later analysis, a clonal expansion index was calculated for each public chain from normalized within-repertoire ranks of inferred template counts. Generation probabilities in a later analysis came from a VDJ recombination model fitted to out-of-frame rearrangements, and those results were checked against IGoR. A later analysis scored TCR-TCR, TCR-HLA and TCR-CMV co-occurrence with hypergeometric tests, applying a repertoire-size bias correction to TCR pairs. In a later analysis, false discovery rates were estimated by permuting HLA or CMV assignments 20 times. In a later analysis, co-occurring TCRs were grouped with DBSCAN, and TCRdist sequence similarity was added when clustering was performed within HLA-allele-positive subsets. For co-occurrence clustering, repertoires with fewer than 30,000 or more than 120,000 public chains were excluded, along with five or six repertoires with anomalous nucleotide sharing. TCRdb retrieved this table from immuneACCESS and kept in-frame rearrangements only. Not all clones are present; in checked studies, unresolved V genes account for under half, and no reason is known for the remainder. V, J and clone size were drawn from that table, and D and trimming were deduced from the DNA. This sample comprises under 150,000 clones, 80% of them detected only once. Under 7.5% of the sample comes from the top ten.

The cohort comprised fewer than 750 healthy bone marrow donors. Cohort members were all nominally healthy when sampled, although unrecorded immune exposures were likely present. The donor was CMV seropositive and belonged to the group of more than 250 seropositive cohort members. A peripheral blood sample was provided by each donor, and peripheral blood mononuclear cells were used for TCR beta sequencing. The Qiagen DNeasy Blood Extraction Kit was used to extract genomic DNA from the blood cell samples. Via the germline V gene (reference sequence), CDR1 is MNHEY and CDR2 SMNVEV. The CDR3 covers 17 residues, taking in both the cysteine and the phenylalanine. Only CDR3 DNA is held: 51 bases, read in frame from base 1. Trimmed from V: 1 base; trimmed from J: 5 bases; junction bases lacking a gene match: 11. With respect to this clone: This receptor's antigen is unknown. Base qualities are missing; no much larger clone stands one base away.

The sample comprised PBMCs. The rearranged chain carries TRBV27 and TRBJ2-5; TRBD2 matches 9 bases in the middle. This TCR came from a man aged 35 to 55 in good health and CMV-seropositive. The CDR3 protein sequence reads: CASSLLFARGGFETQYF. Here is the DNA: TGTGCCAGCAGTTTATTATTCGCGCGGGGGGGCTTTGAGACCCAGTACTTC.